Presented here are 30 T cell receptor beta chains from one specimen sequenced in a study of shared clonotypes between healthy human individuals. Assay: immunoSEQ multiplex PCR; the TCRdb copy retains only in-frame clones and omits some. The data hold a few hundred thousand clones, with 87% observed a single time. The material sequenced was memory CD8+ T cells sorted from blood. Subset noted: CD45RO+ cells pooled with CCR7-negative TemRA cells. These receptors were obtained from a man aged 18 to 30 in good health.

The rearrangement links TRBV19 to TRBJ1-2; D call uncertain. In germline, CDR1 is LNHDA, CDR2 SQIVND (reference sequence). Deletions cut 3 bases from V and 4 bases from J, with 24 bases between. The CDR3 contains 18 residues. The CDR3 DNA sequence: TGTGCCAGTAGTATCCTCGACCCCAGGTATGGTCGAGGCTATGGCTACACCTTC. Encoded protein: CASSILDPRYGRGYGYTF.

The rearrangement joins TRBV2 to TRBJ2-5, with 10 bases fitting TRBD2. CDR3 length: 14 amino acids. Trimming cost V 6 bases and J 2 bases; bases outside gene matches: 3. Germline V lookup: CDR1 SNHLY, CDR2 FYNNEI. The CDR3 region has the DNA TGTGCCAGCAGGGGTAGCGGGGGGCAAGAGACCCAGTACTTC. Residues: CASRGSGGQETQYF.

Details on this clone: One end of the junction does not line up with germline, which may come from a read error. The chain uses TRBV7-9 and TRBJ2-1; unclear D gene. CDR1 is SEHNR and CDR2 is FQNEAQ in the germline V gene (reference sequence). CDR3 length: 16 residues. CDR3 coding DNA: TGTGCCAGCAGCTTAAACACCTACGACTCCGACAATGAGCAGTTCTTC. Its protein product is CASSLNTYDSDNEQFF.

The chain employs TRBV9 and TRBJ1-4; 8 nucleotides line up with TRBD1. Germline CDR1 and CDR2: SGDLS and YYNGEE. V shed 3 bases and J 7 bases; nucleotides not matched to a gene: 11. The CDR3 is made up of 16 amino acids. CDR3: CASSGTGETGGEKLFF. In DNA form, the CDR3 reads TGTGCCAGCAGCGGAACAGGGGAAACAGGGGGTGAAAAACTGTTTTTT.

The chain uses TRBV6-5 and TRBJ2-5; TRBD2 aligns across 9 bases. J lost 3 bases, V lost 2 bases, and 7 bases had no gene match. CDR1 is MNHEY and CDR2 is SVGAGI in the germline V gene. CDR3 size: 16 residues. CDR3 loop: CASSYRAGGVKETQYF. The CDR3 nucleotides are TGTGCCAGCAGTTACCGGGCGGGAGGGGTGAAAGAGACCCAGTACTTC.

The rearrangement joins TRBV7-9 to TRBJ1-1; TRBD1 is a possible D gene (5 bases). Germline lookup yields CDR1 SEHNR and CDR2 FQNEAQ (reference sequence). Trimming left V 2 bases short and J 7 bases short, with 11 bases between. This CDR3 is 13 amino acids long. CDR3: CASSLRDVHEAFF. In DNA, the CDR3 is TGTGCCAGCAGCTTACGGGACGTTCATGAAGCTTTCTTT.

CDR3 sequence reads: CASSPSTGGASPLHF. The CDR3 DNA is TGTGCCAGCAGCCCATCTACAGGGGGCGCTTCACCCCTCCACTTT. V is TRBV7-9 and J is TRBJ1-6; 9 bases align to TRBD1. The V gene end was trimmed by 5 bases and the J gene end by 9 bases; junction bases not matched to a gene: 8. This CDR3 is 15 amino acids long. Germline values: CDR1 SEHNR, CDR2 FQNEAQ (reference sequence).

The chain recombines TRBV10-2 with TRBJ2-5; D is undetermined. Germline V gives CDR1 WSHSY, CDR2 SAAADI. The CDR3 contains 17 residues. V lost 6 bases and J lost 5, with 25 bases in between. This CDR3 is CASSPTGPSLDRETQYF. CDR3 DNA: TGCGCCAGCAGCCCCACCGGGCCATCCCTTGATCGGGAGACCCAGTACTTC.

This clone was detected only once. The CDR3 DNA reads as TGTGCCAGCAGCAAGGGACACGCGGACACAGATACGCAGTATTTT. Amino acids: CASSKGHADTDTQYF. The V gene is TRBV5-8, the J gene TRBJ2-3; D is perhaps TRBD1 (6 bases). V lost 4 bases, J lost 2 bases, and 14 bases lay in between. CDR1 and CDR2 from the germline V gene are SGHTS and YDEGEE. This CDR3 spans 15 amino acids.

This clone was detected a few times. This sequence joins TRBV19 and TRBJ2-7, with 7 bases that match TRBD1. The CDR3 totals 15 residues. CDR1 and CDR2 from the germline V gene are LNHDA and SQIVND (reference sequence). With 4 bases clipped from V and 1 base from J, the junction kept 7 bases outside the gene matches. The CDR3 DNA is TGTGCCAGTAGTACTTGGACAGGACCTTCCTACGAGCAGTACTTC. Translated, it gives CASSTWTGPSYEQYF. Based on the CDR3 plus reference TRBV19 and TRBJ2-7, the full variable domain is DGGITQSPKYLFRKEGQNVTLSCEQNLNHDAMYWYRQDPGQGLRLIYYSQIVNDFQKGDIAEGYSVSREKKESFPLTVTSAQKNPTAFYLCASSTWTGPSYEQYFGPGTRLTVT.

The rearrangement links TRBV5-6 to TRBJ1-2; D remains ambiguous. V gave up 3 bases and J gave up 4 bases, with 13 bases separating them. CDR1 SGHDT and CDR2 YYEEEE come from the germline V gene. This CDR3 is 14 amino acids long. The CDR3 sequence is CASSWSDGFYGYTF. The CDR3, as DNA: TGTGCCAGCAGCTGGTCGGACGGATTCTATGGCTACACCTTC.

V and J are TRBV6-5 and TRBJ1-1; D is unclear. Per germline, CDR1 MNHEY and CDR2 SVGAGI. The CDR3 totals 15 residues. Trimming left V 2 bases short and J 1 base short, with 11 bases between. CDR3 nucleotides: TGTGCCAGCAGTTACAGGGTCGGCGCGAACACTGAAGCTTTCTTT. Translation: CASSYRVGANTEAFF.

The rearrangement joins TRBV9 to TRBJ2-1; D possibly corresponds to TRBD1 (5 bases). V gave up 3 bases and J gave up 0 bases, with 10 bases separating them. Looked up from germline, CDR1 is SGDLS and CDR2 is YYNGEE. The CDR3 spans 15 residues. As DNA, the CDR3 is TGTGCCAGCAGCGAACAAGGGGACTCCTACAATGAGCAGTTCTTC. Its protein product is CASSEQGDSYNEQFF. Drawing the rest from reference TRBV9 and TRBJ2-1, the complete variable domain is DSGVTQTPKHLITATGQRVTLRCSPRSGDLSVYWYQQSLDQGLQFLIQYYNGEERAKGNILERFSAQQFPDLHSELNLSSLELGDSALYFCASSEQGDSYNEQFFGPGTRLTVL.

The chain employs TRBV5-1 and TRBJ1-1; D is perhaps TRBD1 (6 bases). V dropped 2 bases and J dropped 1 base, with 9 bases sitting between them. The CDR3 length is 14 residues. Germline V gene lookup returns CDR1 SGHRS and CDR2 YFSETQ. The CDR3 reads CASSLHRENTEAFF. CDR3 coding DNA: TGCGCCAGCAGCTTACACAGGGAGAACACTGAAGCTTTCTTT.

The chain uses TRBV4-1 and TRBJ1-1; 7 positions match TRBD1. Germline-derived CDR1 and CDR2 are MGHRA and YSYEKL. The CDR3 is 15 residues long. The V and J ends lost 3 bases and 4 bases, in that order; junction bases with no gene match: 8. CDR3 coding DNA: TGCGCCAGCAGCCATAGGACAGGATCGGTCACTGAAGCTTTCTTT. Its protein is CASSHRTGSVTEAFF.

The V call is TRBV10-3, the J call TRBJ2-1, with TRBD1 matching over 9 bases. The CDR3 spans 17 residues. Trimming removed 6 bases from V and 4 bases from J; junction bases left unmatched: 13. Germline loops: CDR1 ENHRY, CDR2 SYGVKD. The CDR3 DNA reads TGTGCCATCAGCGCCTGGGAACAGGGGGCTGGTTACAATGAGCAGTTCTTC. Its protein is CAISAWEQGAGYNEQFF.

This clone appeared a single time. The chain couples TRBV7-9 to TRBJ2-3; D call uncertain. V gave up 2 bases and J gave up 7 bases, with 7 bases separating them. This CDR3 region has 12 residues. CDR1 is SEHNR and CDR2 is FQNEAQ in the germline V gene (reference sequence). The chain's CDR3 is CASSLRENTQYF. The CDR3 DNA sequence: TGTGCCAGCAGCTTAAGGGAAAATACGCAGTATTTT.

This clone was recorded a few times. The CDR3 coding sequence is TGTGCCAGCAGCAAATTAGTAGGCAGGGAAGGCAATCAGCCCCAGCATTTT. Translation: CASSKLVGREGNQPQHF. This chain uses TRBV21-1 with TRBJ1-5; TRBD1, as called in the table, went unchecked against the DNA. TRBV21-1 is a pseudogene segment. The CDR3 contains 17 residues.

The chain links TRBV29-1 to TRBJ1-1; perhaps TRBD1 as D (5 bases). Germline CDR1 reads SQVTM; CDR2 reads ANQGSEA. V dropped 0 bases and J dropped 7 bases, with 9 bases sitting between them. The CDR3 has 12 residues. CDR3 loop: CSVEEDSYEAFF. For the CDR3, the DNA is TGCAGCGTTGAAGAAGACAGTTATGAAGCTTTCTTT. Supplemented by reference TRBV29-1 and TRBJ1-1, the full variable domain reads SAVISQKPSRDICQRGTSLTIQCQVDSQVTMMFWYRQQPGQSLTLIATANQGSEATYESGFVIDKFPISRPNLTFSTLTVSNMSPEDSSIYLCSVEEDSYEAFFGQGTRLTVV.

The chain recombines TRBV4-1 with TRBJ2-4; 13 bases line up with TRBD2. Germline V gene sequence: CDR1 MGHRA, CDR2 YSYEKL. This CDR3 is 20 amino acids long. Trimming at V came to 0 bases and at J to 0 bases, leaving 8 bases not matched to a gene. This CDR3 is CASSQEELAGGILAKNIQYF. In DNA, the CDR3 is TGCGCCAGCAGCCAAGAGGAACTAGCGGGGGGGATCTTAGCCAAAAACATTCAGTACTTC.

V and J are TRBV9 and TRBJ2-2; 7 bases line up with TRBD1. With 0 bases clipped from V and 6 bases from J, the junction kept 5 bases outside the gene matches. The germline V gene has CDR1 SGDLS and CDR2 YYNGEE. This CDR3 region has 15 residues. The CDR3 DNA reads as TGTGCCAGCAGCGTAGAGACAGGGCCCGCCGGGGAGCTGTTTTTT. This codes for CASSVETGPAGELFF. Full variable domain (remainder filled in from reference TRBV9 and TRBJ2-2): DSGVTQTPKHLITATGQRVTLRCSPRSGDLSVYWYQQSLDQGLQFLIQYYNGEERAKGNILERFSAQQFPDLHSELNLSSLELGDSALYFCASSVETGPAGELFFGEGSRLTVL.

The chain carries TRBV6-5 and TRBJ1-4, with a possible D match to TRBD1 (5 bases). V gave up 0 bases and J gave up 7 bases, with 15 bases separating them. Germline CDR1 and CDR2: MNHEY and SVGAGI. The CDR3 consists of 16 residues. In DNA, the CDR3 is TGTGCCAGCAGTTACTCGATAGGGGAATACGCTGAAAAACTGTTTTTT. Translated, it gives CASSYSIGEYAEKLFF.

This sequence joins TRBV27 and TRBJ2-2; 7 bases align to TRBD1. CDR1 is MNHEY and CDR2 is SMNVEV in the germline V gene (reference sequence). This CDR3 spans 16 amino acids. With 5 bases clipped from V and 3 bases from J, the junction kept 9 bases outside the gene matches. The CDR3, as DNA: TGTGCCAGCAGTACCCGACAGGGTCCAGACACCGGGGAGCTGTTTTTT. Translating it yields CASSTRQGPDTGELFF.

This clone was observed a single time. The chain couples TRBV6-6 to TRBJ2-3; no clear D. With 4 bases removed from V and 0 bases from J, the gap between germline ends came to 2 bases. Germline CDR1 and CDR2: MNHNY and SVGAGI (reference sequence). There are 12 residues in the CDR3. CDR3 DNA: TGTGCCAGCAGTTTCAGCACAGATACGCAGTATTTT. Its translation is CASSFSTDTQYF.

This chain joins TRBV11-2 and TRBJ1-4; no definite D call. The CDR3 spans 14 residues. V was shortened by 7 bases and J by 8 bases, with 17 bases between the two germline ends. Germline values: CDR1 SGHAT, CDR2 FQNNGV. CDR3 loop: CASILRASWEKLFF. The CDR3 nucleotides are TGTGCCAGCATCTTGAGGGCCTCATGGGAAAAACTGTTTTTT.

The count of this clone is one. It may be a read error: a sequence one base away is much more abundant. Other DNA sequences in the sample encode the same CDR3. The genes are TRBV7-6 and TRBJ2-7; D unresolved. There are 11 residues in the CDR3. Germline lookup yields CDR1 SGHVS and CDR2 FNYEAQ. Trimming cost V 3 bases and J 5 bases, with 5 bases left between them. The CDR3 bases are TGTGCCAGCAGCTTGGGGAACGAGCAGTACTTC. This translates into CASSLGNEQYF.

The chain joins TRBV2 to TRBJ2-3; D might be TRBD2 (7 bases). The CDR3 is 17 residues long. V gave up 2 bases and J gave up 5 bases, with 20 bases separating them. Germline CDR1 and CDR2: SNHLY and FYNNEI. Written as DNA, the CDR3 is TGTGCCAGCAGTGAACGCCATCTAGCGGAGGGGGAAGATACGCAGTATTTT. It yields the protein CASSERHLAEGEDTQYF.

The V gene is TRBV30, the J gene TRBJ2-3; TRBD2 matches at 8 bases. This CDR3 comprises 14 residues. CDR1 is GTSNPN, CDR2 SVGIG, per germline (reference sequence). Losses at the gene ends were 4 bases for V and 1 base for J; bases not matched to a gene: 4. CDR3 coding DNA: TGTGCCTGGACCGGTAGCGGGGGCACAGATACGCAGTATTTT. This codes for CAWTGSGGTDTQYF.

The chain employs TRBV7-2 and TRBJ2-1; D perhaps matches TRBD2 (6 bases). The CDR3 extends over 15 amino acids. Germline-derived CDR1 and CDR2 are SGHTA and FQGNSA. V was pared by 2 bases and J by 8 bases, with 16 bases between. CDR3 in amino acids: CASSLSGLPGDEQFF. The CDR3 DNA sequence: TGTGCCAGCAGCTTATCTGGACTACCCGGGGATGAGCAGTTCTTC.

This clone was seen a single time. V is TRBV9 and J is TRBJ2-1; D gene unclear. The CDR3 length is 12 residues. The V and J ends lost 2 bases and 8 bases respectively, with 8 bases between them. CDR1 is SGDLS and CDR2 is YYNGEE in the germline V gene. CDR3 region: CASSVTSDEQFF. For the CDR3, the DNA is TGTGCCAGCAGCGTTACTTCCGATGAGCAGTTCTTC.